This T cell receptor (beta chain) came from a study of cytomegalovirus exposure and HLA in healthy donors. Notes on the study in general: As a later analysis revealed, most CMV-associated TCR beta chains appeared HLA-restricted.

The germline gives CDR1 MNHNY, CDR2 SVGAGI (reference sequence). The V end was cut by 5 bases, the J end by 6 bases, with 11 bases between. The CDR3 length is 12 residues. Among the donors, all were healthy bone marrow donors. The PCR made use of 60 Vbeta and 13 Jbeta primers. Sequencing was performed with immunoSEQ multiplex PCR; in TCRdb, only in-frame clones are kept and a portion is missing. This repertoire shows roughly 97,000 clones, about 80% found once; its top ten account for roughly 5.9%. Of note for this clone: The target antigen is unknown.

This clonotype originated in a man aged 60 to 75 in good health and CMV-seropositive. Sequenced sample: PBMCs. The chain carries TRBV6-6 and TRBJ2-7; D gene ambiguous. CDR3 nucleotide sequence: TGTGCCAGCAGTCTTACCTGGAGCGAGCAGTACTTC. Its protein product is CASSLTWSEQYF.